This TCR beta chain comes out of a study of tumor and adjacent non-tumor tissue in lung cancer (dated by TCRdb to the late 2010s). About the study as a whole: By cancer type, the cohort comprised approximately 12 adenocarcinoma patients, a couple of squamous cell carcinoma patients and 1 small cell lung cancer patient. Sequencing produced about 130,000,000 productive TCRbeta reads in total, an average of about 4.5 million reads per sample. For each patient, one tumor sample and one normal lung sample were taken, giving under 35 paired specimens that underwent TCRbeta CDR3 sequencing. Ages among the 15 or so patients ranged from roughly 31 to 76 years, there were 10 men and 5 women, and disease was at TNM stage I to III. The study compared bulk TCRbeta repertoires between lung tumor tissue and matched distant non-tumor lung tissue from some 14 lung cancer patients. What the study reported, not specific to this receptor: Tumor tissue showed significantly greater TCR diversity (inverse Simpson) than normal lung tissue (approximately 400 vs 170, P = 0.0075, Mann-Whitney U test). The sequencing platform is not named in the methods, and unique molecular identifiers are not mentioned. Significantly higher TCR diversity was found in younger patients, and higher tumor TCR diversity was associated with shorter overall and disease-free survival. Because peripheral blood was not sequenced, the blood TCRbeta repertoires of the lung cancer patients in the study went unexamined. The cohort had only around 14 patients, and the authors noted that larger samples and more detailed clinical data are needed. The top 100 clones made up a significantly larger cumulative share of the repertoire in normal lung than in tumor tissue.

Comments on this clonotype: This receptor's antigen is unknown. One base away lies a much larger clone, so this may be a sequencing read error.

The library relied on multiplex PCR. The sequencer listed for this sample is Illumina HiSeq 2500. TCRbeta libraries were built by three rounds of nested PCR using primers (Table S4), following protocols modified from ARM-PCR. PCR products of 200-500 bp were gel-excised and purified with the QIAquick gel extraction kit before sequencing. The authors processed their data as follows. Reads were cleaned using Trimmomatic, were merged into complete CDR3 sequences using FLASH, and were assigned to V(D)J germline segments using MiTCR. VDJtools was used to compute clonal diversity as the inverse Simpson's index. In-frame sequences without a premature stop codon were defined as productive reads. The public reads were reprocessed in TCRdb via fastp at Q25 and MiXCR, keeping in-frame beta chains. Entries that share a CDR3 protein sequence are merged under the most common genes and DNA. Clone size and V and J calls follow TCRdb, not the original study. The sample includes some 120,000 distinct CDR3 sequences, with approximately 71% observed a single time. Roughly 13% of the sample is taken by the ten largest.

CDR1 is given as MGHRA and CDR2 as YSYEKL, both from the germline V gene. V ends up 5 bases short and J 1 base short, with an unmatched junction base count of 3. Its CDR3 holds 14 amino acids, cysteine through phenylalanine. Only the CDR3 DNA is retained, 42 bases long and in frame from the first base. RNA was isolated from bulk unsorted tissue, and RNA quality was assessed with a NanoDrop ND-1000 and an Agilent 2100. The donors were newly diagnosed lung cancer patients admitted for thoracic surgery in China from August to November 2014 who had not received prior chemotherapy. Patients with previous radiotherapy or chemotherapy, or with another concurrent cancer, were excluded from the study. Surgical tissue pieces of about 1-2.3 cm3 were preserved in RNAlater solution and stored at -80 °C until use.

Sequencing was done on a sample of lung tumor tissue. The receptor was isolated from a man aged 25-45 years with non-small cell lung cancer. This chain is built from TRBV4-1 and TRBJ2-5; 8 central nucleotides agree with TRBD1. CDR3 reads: CASSSGQVQETQYF. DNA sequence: TGCGCCAGCAGCTCGGGACAGGTCCAAGAGACCCAGTACTTC.